This T cell receptor beta chain originates from a study of OX40 agonist ivuxolimab in advanced cancers. Across the whole study: Three patients got partial responses; one had hepatocellular carcinoma and two had cutaneous melanoma.

Study results and limitations: Antigens targeted by the expanded peripheral T cells were not determined.

The protocol was immunoSEQ multiplex PCR, while the TCRdb copy is restricted to in-frame clones and leaves out a portion. This sample yields about 57,000 clones, of which roughly four fifths are seen a single time; about 4.5% belongs to the top ten. Trimming pared 1 base from V and 8 bases from J, leaving 6 bases between. Looked up from germline, CDR1 is LGHNT and CDR2 is FRNRAP. The CDR3 loop spans 12 amino acids. Notes on this clone: The antigen is unknown.

The sequenced sample was CD4+ or CD8+ T cells sorted from blood, obtained in a trial of the OX40 agonist ivuxolimab. This receptor was taken from an adult with an advanced solid tumor such as melanoma, head and neck, liver or kidney cancer. J is TRBJ2-1 and V is TRBV12-5; D unresolved. CDR3: CASGLGPHEQFF. CDR3 sequence (DNA): TGTGCTAGTGGTTTGGGCCCCCATGAGCAGTTCTTC.